These 23 T cell receptor beta chains were sequenced from one sample in a study of shared clonotypes between healthy human individuals. Data came from immunoSEQ multiplex PCR; TCRdb stores just in-frame clones and leaves some out. The sample shows about 2.4 million clones, more than 90% of them seen only once. What was sequenced was naive CD4+ T cells sorted from blood. Specified subset: CD45RA+ positively selected. The source of these receptors is a man between 18 and 29 years old in good health.

The chain carries TRBV19 and TRBJ1-4, with a weak D call TRBD1 (5 bases). The CDR3 runs 15 residues. V was pared by 5 bases and J by 7 bases, with 17 bases between. The germline CDR1 and CDR2 sequences are LNHDA and SQIVND (reference sequence). DNA of the CDR3: TGTGCCAGTAGTCCCCAGACAGCGGGGGGTGAAAAACTGTTTTTT. Its protein is CASSPQTAGGEKLFF.

V usage is TRBV7-2 and J usage is TRBJ2-2, with 7 bases lining up with TRBD2. V lost 4 bases to trimming and J lost 2 bases; unmatched junction nucleotides: 4. There are 15 residues in the CDR3. In germline, CDR1 is SGHTA, CDR2 FQGNSA. The CDR3 loop is CASSWSGANTGELFF. The CDR3 DNA sequence: TGTGCCAGCAGCTGGAGCGGGGCCAACACCGGGGAGCTGTTTTTT.

This clone was counted a single time. The V gene is TRBV5-8, the J gene TRBJ2-6; maybe TRBD2 (5 bases). Germline CDR1 is SGHTS and CDR2 is YDEGEE. The CDR3 length is 17 residues. The V end lost 2 bases, the J end lost 1 base, and 13 bases lay between the germline ends. CDR3 sequence reads: CASSLRGKTSGANVLTF. The CDR3 coding sequence is TGTGCCAGCAGCTTACGGGGAAAGACTTCTGGGGCCAACGTCCTGACTTTC.

Of note for this clone: Other DNA sequences in this sample translate to the same CDR3. J is TRBJ1-1 and V is TRBV18; possible D gene TRBD1, 6 bases. CDR1 and CDR2 from the germline V gene are KGHSH and LQKENI. The V end lost 1 base, the J end lost 4 bases, and 7 bases lay between the germline ends. This CDR3 is 13 amino acids long. CDR3 nucleotides: TGTGCCAGCTCACCACAGGGGGGCACTGAAGCTTTCTTT. Translated, it gives CASSPQGGTEAFF.

This clone came up a few times. The V gene is TRBV10-2, the J gene TRBJ1-5, with 8 bases that match TRBD1. Trimming at V came to 1 base and at J to 2 bases, leaving 7 bases not matched to a gene. This CDR3 is built from 17 residues. Germline V CDR1 and CDR2: WSHSY, SAAADI. DNA of the CDR3: TGCGCCAGCAGTGAGTTGGTGGGGACAGGAGGCAATCAGCCCCAGCATTTT. It codes for CASSELVGTGGNQPQHF.

This rearrangement joins TRBV5-1 to TRBJ2-5, with 7 nucleotides matching TRBD2. The J segment lost 5 bases and the V segment lost 0 bases, leaving 4 bases of the junction unmatched. Germline V gene sequence: CDR1 SGHRS, CDR2 YFSETQ. The CDR3 length is 14 residues. CDR3 protein: CASSLGEGLETQYF. The CDR3 DNA reads as TGCGCCAGCAGCTTGGGGGAGGGGCTGGAGACCCAGTACTTC. Complete variable domain (other parts from reference TRBV5-1 and TRBJ2-5): KAGVTQTPRYLIKTRGQQVTLSCSPISGHRSVSWYQQTPGQGLQFLFEYFSETQRNKGNFPGRFSGRQFSNSRSEMNVSTLELGDSALYLCASSLGEGLETQYFGPGTRLLVL.

For this clone: Other DNA sequences in the same sample also yield this CDR3. The chain employs TRBV18 and TRBJ1-1, with D possibly being TRBD1 (6 bases). Trimming left V 3 bases short and J 2 bases short, with 13 bases between. Germline V gives CDR1 KGHSH, CDR2 LQKENI. This CDR3 is built from 15 residues. DNA for the CDR3: TGTGCCAGCTCACCGGGGGGGGGCCCTAACACTGAAGCTTTCTTT. It is translated as CASSPGGGPNTEAFF. The entire variable domain, with the rest obtained from reference TRBV18 and TRBJ1-1, is as follows: NAGVMQNPRHLVRRRGQEARLRCSPMKGHSHVYWYRQLPEEGLKFMVYLQKENIIDESGMPKERFSAEFPKEGPSILRIQQVVRGDSAAYFCASSPGGGPNTEAFFGQGTRLTVV.

The chain joins TRBV4-3 to TRBJ1-6; D unclear. Germline lookup yields CDR1 LGHNA and CDR2 YSLEER. V was pared by 2 bases and J by 0 bases, with 17 bases between. The CDR3 extends over 19 amino acids. CDR3 amino acids: CASSQRLPNEGSYNSPLHF. The DNA of the CDR3 is TGCGCCAGCAGCCAACGCTTGCCTAACGAGGGCTCCTATAATTCACCCCTCCACTTT.

The chain couples TRBV29-1 to TRBJ2-5; a weak D match, TRBD2 (6 bases). The DNA end favors TRBJ2-7, so the J call may be wrong. The V gene's germline CDR1 is SQVTM and CDR2 ANQGSEA. CDR3 length: 13 amino acids. CDR3 DNA sequence: TGCAGCGTGGGAGGAAACGTCGTCTACGAGCAGTACTTC. Protein: CSVGGNVVYEQYF.

The J gene is TRBJ1-5, the V gene TRBV30; 9 positions match TRBD1. Germline V lookup: CDR1 GTSNPN, CDR2 SVGIG (reference sequence). The trim removed 3 bases at V and 0 bases at J, leaving 12 bases unmatched. CDR3 size: 18 residues. Here the CDR3 DNA reads TGTGCCTGGAGGGCCGGGACAGGGATCCCCCTTAGCAATCAGCCCCAGCATTTT. Residues: CAWRAGTGIPLSNQPQHF. The variable domain in full, completed from reference TRBV30 and TRBJ1-5, reads SQTIHQWPATLVQPVGSPLSLECTVEGTSNPNLYWYRQAAGRGLQLLFYSVGIGQISSEVPQNLSASRPQDRQFILSSKKLLLSDSGFYLCAWRAGTGIPLSNQPQHFGDGTRLSIL.

The chain is built from TRBV19 and TRBJ2-3; perhaps TRBD1 as D (6 bases). Between the trimmed V and J ends, which lost 4 bases and 2 bases, there was a span of 16 bases. Germline CDR1 and CDR2: LNHDA and SQIVND (reference sequence). The CDR3 contains 16 residues. CDR3 amino acids: CASSNGRTGSTDTQYF. The CDR3, as DNA: TGTGCCAGTAGTAACGGGCGCACAGGGTCCACAGATACGCAGTATTTT.

The chain links TRBV6-6 to TRBJ1-2; no reliable D call. Trimming removed 2 bases from V and 7 bases from J, with 8 bases in between. Germline CDR1 reads MNHNY; CDR2 reads SVGAGI (reference sequence). The CDR3 has 12 amino acids. CDR3 sequence: CASSYGDSGYTF. DNA for the CDR3: TGTGCCAGCAGTTACGGCGATAGTGGCTACACCTTC.

The CDR3 DNA follows: TGTGCCAGCAGTGTCACAGGGGGCACCTACGAGCAGTACTTC. This gives the protein CASSVTGGTYEQYF. The genes are TRBV25-1 and TRBJ2-7; 9 bases agree with TRBD1. Germline assignment: CDR1 MGHDK and CDR2 SYGVNS. Trimming cost V 4 bases and J 2 bases; bases outside gene matches: 3. The CDR3 totals 14 residues.

This clone was seen a single time. Distinct nucleotide sequences in the sample also encode this CDR3. The genes are TRBV28 and TRBJ1-2; tentatively, D is TRBD1 (6 bases). Looked up from germline, CDR1 is MDHEN and CDR2 is SYDVKM. V dropped 6 bases and J dropped 2 bases, with 10 bases sitting between them. The CDR3 runs to 13 residues. The DNA for the CDR3 is TGTGCCAGCAGCCTAGGGGGGAACTATGGCTACACCTTC. Translated, it gives CASSLGGNYGYTF.

The rearrangement uses TRBV28 and TRBJ2-5; D may match TRBD1 or TRBD2 (5 bases each). The ends were cut back, 4 bases at V and 5 bases at J, with 17 bases in the middle. Germline V gene lookup returns CDR1 MDHEN and CDR2 SYDVKM. The length of the CDR3 is 15 residues. CDR3 sequence reads: CASSSRQGAWETQYF. The CDR3 region has the DNA TGTGCCAGCAGTTCCCGCCAGGGAGCGTGGGAGACCCAGTACTTC.

With regard to this clone: The same CDR3 can be traced to other DNA sequences in this sample. The chain couples TRBV5-6 to TRBJ2-3; D gene ambiguous. The CDR3 is made up of 11 amino acids. V shed 3 bases and J shed 6 bases, with 5 bases lying between them. CDR1 and CDR2 from the germline V gene are SGHDT and YYEEEE. This chain's CDR3 is CASSSRDTQYF. The CDR3 DNA reads TGTGCCAGCAGCTCTCGGGATACGCAGTATTTT.

The V gene is TRBV19, the J gene TRBJ2-1; possibly TRBD1 for D (5 bases). CDR3 length: 14 amino acids. V lost 7 bases and J lost 9, with 19 bases in between. In germline, CDR1 is LNHDA, CDR2 SQIVND (reference sequence). The CDR3 sequence is CASTPDTVQGEQFF. The CDR3 DNA is TGTGCCAGTACCCCGGACACGGTTCAGGGTGAGCAGTTCTTC.

This chain joins TRBV10-3 and TRBJ2-7; TRBD2 aligns across 16 bases. J lost 1 base, V lost 6 bases, and 6 bases had no gene match. The CDR3 has 17 residues. Germline V gene data show CDR1 as ENHRY and CDR2 as SYGVKD. CDR3 amino acids: CAISTGLAGGSSYEQYF. The CDR3 nucleotides read TGTGCCATCAGCACGGGACTAGCGGGAGGGTCGTCCTACGAGCAGTACTTC.

This sequence joins TRBV6-1 and TRBJ2-7; possible D gene TRBD1, 6 bases. Germline loops: CDR1 MNHNS, CDR2 SASEGT. V lost 3 bases and J lost 2, with 14 bases in between. The CDR3 sequence is 15 residues long. In DNA, the CDR3 is TGTGCCAGCAGTGAGCCGGGACATCTTACCTACGAGCAGTACTTC. This codes for CASSEPGHLTYEQYF.

V and J are TRBV28 and TRBJ1-6; maybe TRBD1 (5 bases). This CDR3 contains 16 residues. Germline V lookup: CDR1 MDHEN, CDR2 SYDVKM. Between the trimmed V and J ends, which lost 4 bases and 9 bases, there was a span of 19 bases. The CDR3 sequence is CASSSSPGYQGSPLHF. DNA for the CDR3: TGTGCCAGCAGTTCCTCTCCAGGGTACCAGGGTTCACCCCTCCACTTT.

J is TRBJ1-4 and V is TRBV10-3; D unclear. There are 12 residues in the CDR3. The germline V gene encodes CDR1 ENHRY and CDR2 SYGVKD. V was cut by 4 bases and J by 8 bases, with 8 bases left in between. The DNA for the CDR3 is TGTGCCATCAGTGCGGAGAAGGAAAAACTGTTTTTT. Its protein product is CAISAEKEKLFF.

To note about this clone: Other nucleotide sequences in the sample specify the same CDR3. This chain uses TRBV18 with TRBJ1-3; 7 positions match TRBD1. Germline V gene lookup returns CDR1 KGHSH and CDR2 LQKENI. The CDR3 extends over 15 amino acids. The J segment lost 0 bases and the V segment lost 3 bases, leaving 2 bases of the junction unmatched. The CDR3 nucleotides are TGTGCCAGCTCACCCGACAGGGCCTCTGGAAACACCATATATTTT. Encoded protein: CASSPDRASGNTIYF. Full variable domain (rest looked up from reference TRBV18 and TRBJ1-3): NAGVMQNPRHLVRRRGQEARLRCSPMKGHSHVYWYRQLPEEGLKFMVYLQKENIIDESGMPKERFSAEFPKEGPSILRIQQVVRGDSAAYFCASSPDRASGNTIYFGEGSWLTVV.

The sample holds one count of this clone. The V call is TRBV4-1, the J call TRBJ2-2, with D possibly matching TRBD2 (6 bases). The ends were cut back, 0 bases at V and 0 bases at J, with 8 bases in the middle. CDR1 and CDR2 (germline): MGHRA, YSYEKL. The CDR3 contains 16 residues. The CDR3: CASSQDGRPNTGELFF. CDR3 nucleotides: TGCGCCAGCAGCCAAGACGGGAGACCGAACACCGGGGAGCTGTTTTTT.